The 19 T cell receptor beta chains presented below share a single source sample, sequenced in a study of blood T cell repertoires in COVID-19. Assay used: immunoSEQ multiplex PCR; TCRdb lists only in-frame clones, some missing. The sample consists of hundreds of thousands of clones, 85% of them appearing once. The specimen sequenced was peripheral blood. Source of these receptors: a human donor in a cohort sampled during active COVID-19.

The gene calls are TRBV5-1 and TRBJ1-1; D is unclear. Germline CDR1 and CDR2: SGHRS and YFSETQ. The CDR3 is 13 residues long. V lost 0 bases to trimming and J lost 6 bases, with 9 bases between them. The CDR3: CASSLGEPAEAFF. The CDR3, as DNA: TGCGCCAGCAGCTTGGGGGAGCCGGCTGAAGCTTTCTTT.

The chain recombines TRBV9 with TRBJ2-5; tentative D call: TRBD1 (6 bases). Germline lookup yields CDR1 SGDLS and CDR2 YYNGEE. The CDR3 consists of 15 residues. The V end was cut by 4 bases, the J end by 4 bases, with 17 bases between. CDR3 protein: CASSPAQGWGETQYF. The CDR3 DNA follows: TGTGCCAGCAGCCCAGCCCAGGGGTGGGGAGAGACCCAGTACTTC.

The chain employs TRBV7-9 and TRBJ1-2; the match to TRBD1 covers 7 bases. CDR1 is SEHNR, CDR2 FQNEAQ, per germline (reference sequence). The J segment lost 9 bases and the V segment lost 5 bases, leaving 12 bases of the junction unmatched. The CDR3 loop spans 14 amino acids. In DNA form, the CDR3 reads TGTGCCAGCAGCCCCAAGGACAGGCCTAGGAGCTACACCTTC. Translation gives CASSPKDRPRSYTF.

The chain is built from TRBV7-9 and TRBJ2-3; a possible D gene is TRBD2 (6 bases). V was shortened by 5 bases and J by 3 bases, with 12 bases between the two germline ends. Germline lookup yields CDR1 SEHNR and CDR2 FQNEAQ (reference sequence). This CDR3 region has 14 residues. The CDR3 region has the DNA TGTGCCAGCAGCCCACGACTAGTTACAGATACGCAGTATTTT. Translating it yields CASSPRLVTDTQYF.

The chain uses TRBV30 and TRBJ1-4; D remains ambiguous. The CDR3 has 12 residues. V gave up 5 bases and J gave up 3 bases, with 7 bases separating them. Germline V CDR1 and CDR2: GTSNPN, SVGIG (reference sequence). CDR3 bases: TGTGCCTGGGGGCGGGCTAATGAAAAACTGTTTTTT. Its protein is CAWGRANEKLFF. Complete variable domain (other parts from reference TRBV30 and TRBJ1-4): SQTIHQWPATLVQPVGSPLSLECTVEGTSNPNLYWYRQAAGRGLQLLFYSVGIGQISSEVPQNLSASRPQDRQFILSSKKLLLSDSGFYLCAWGRANEKLFFGSGTQLSVL.

This clone appeared once. V usage is TRBV7-3 and J usage is TRBJ2-1; possible D gene TRBD2, 6 bases. This CDR3 has 13 amino acids. V shed 3 bases and J shed 9 bases, with 12 bases lying between them. CDR1 SGHTA and CDR2 FQGTGA come from the germline V gene. The CDR3: CASSLGTGPEQFF. CDR3 sequence (DNA): TGTGCCAGCAGCTTGGGGACTGGTCCTGAGCAGTTCTTC.

The V gene is TRBV18, the J gene TRBJ2-3; tentatively, D is TRBD2 (6 bases). Deletions cut 3 bases from V and 4 bases from J, with 14 bases between. The length of the CDR3 is 15 residues. Germline values: CDR1 KGHSH, CDR2 LQKENI. The CDR3 DNA reads TGTGCCAGCTCACCTGTCAGGGAGGTCGCAGATACGCAGTATTTT. It encodes CASSPVREVADTQYF. Full variable domain (outside the CDR3, taken from reference TRBV18 and TRBJ2-3): NAGVMQNPRHLVRRRGQEARLRCSPMKGHSHVYWYRQLPEEGLKFMVYLQKENIIDESGMPKERFSAEFPKEGPSILRIQQVVRGDSAAYFCASSPVREVADTQYFGPGTRLTVL.

This clone was seen more than once but under ten times. The chain recombines TRBV27 with TRBJ1-2; D is unclear. V shed 6 bases and J shed 0 bases, with 8 bases lying between them. CDR3 length equals 13 residues. Germline V gene lookup returns CDR1 MNHEY and CDR2 SMNVEV (reference sequence). The CDR3 nucleotides read TGTGCCAGCAGCCACGGGGCTAACTATGGCTACACCTTC. Its protein is CASSHGANYGYTF.

V gene TRBV5-1 combines with J gene TRBJ2-6; D gene uncertain. The CDR3 sequence is 15 residues long. Germline assignment: CDR1 SGHRS and CDR2 YFSETQ. Trimming removed 7 bases from V and 0 bases from J, with 11 bases in between. The CDR3 loop reads CASANTISGANVLTF. In DNA form, the CDR3 reads TGCGCCAGCGCTAATACCATCTCTGGGGCCAACGTCCTGACTTTC.

The chain uses TRBV12-3 or TRBV12-4 and TRBJ1-1, with unresolved D. V was shortened by 8 bases and J by 8 bases, with 12 bases between the two germline ends. The CDR3 totals 11 residues. This chain's CDR3 is CASFGRSEAFF. The CDR3 bases are TGTGCCAGCTTCGGTCGGTCCGAAGCTTTCTTT.

This clone has just one count. The chain is built from TRBV30 and TRBJ1-1; D not certain. The germline V gene encodes CDR1 GTSNPN and CDR2 SVGIG (reference sequence). There are 15 residues in the CDR3. Trimming shortened V by 4 bases and J by 4 bases, and 19 bases separated the two germline ends. DNA of the CDR3: TGTGCCTGGAACCCGATGGTCTCTAGTGGCACTGAAGCTTTCTTT. This codes for CAWNPMVSSGTEAFF.

The CDR3 DNA follows: TGTGCCAGCAGCGTAGAAGCGTCCTACAATGAGCAGTTCTTC. Encoded protein: CASSVEASYNEQFF. The chain employs TRBV9 and TRBJ2-1; no clear D gene. Germline assignment: CDR1 SGDLS and CDR2 YYNGEE. Trimming removed 0 bases at V and 1 base at J, with 5 bases between. The CDR3 extends over 14 amino acids.

The gene calls are TRBV24-1 and TRBJ2-2; unclear D gene. In germline, CDR1 is KGHDR, CDR2 SFDVKD. Trimming stripped 4 bases from V and 9 bases from J, with 11 bases between. This CDR3 spans 13 amino acids. CDR3: CATSDPPGRELFF. In DNA, the CDR3 is TGTGCCACCAGTGACCCGCCAGGTCGGGAGCTGTTTTTT.

The chain uses TRBV30 and TRBJ1-5, with TRBD1 matching over 8 bases. This CDR3 spans 14 amino acids. Germline lookup yields CDR1 GTSNPN and CDR2 SVGIG (reference sequence). V gave up 2 bases and J gave up 5 bases; unmatched junction bases: 5. The CDR3 coding sequence is TGTGCCTGGAGTTTGACAGGGGATTATCAGCCCCAGCATTTT. This codes for CAWSLTGDYQPQHF.

The J gene is TRBJ1-5, the V gene TRBV15; 9 nucleotides match TRBD1. V lost 9 bases, J lost 6 bases, and 9 bases stayed unmatched. Germline CDR1 reads LNHNV; CDR2 reads YYDKDF (reference sequence). The CDR3 runs to 14 residues. The DNA of the CDR3 is TGTGCCACTAGGCCGGACAGGGGAACTCAGCCCCAGCATTTT. It encodes CATRPDRGTQPQHF.

The chain combines TRBV5-1 with TRBJ1-5, with 8 nucleotides matching TRBD1. The CDR3 totals 18 residues. The germline V gene encodes CDR1 SGHRS and CDR2 YFSETQ. Germline trimming cut 2 bases from V and 2 bases from J; bases unmatched to any gene: 12. CDR3 DNA sequence: TGCGCCAGCAGCTTAGTCCCACTTCAGGGGGCAGGCAATCAGCCCCAGCATTTT. This translates into CASSLVPLQGAGNQPQHF.

The chain couples TRBV7-4 to TRBJ2-1; 8 nucleotides match TRBD2. The V gene's germline CDR1 is SGHVT and CDR2 SQSDAQ. CDR3 length: 16 residues. V was clipped by 3 bases and J by 9 bases; unmatched bases: 13. The CDR3 sequence: CASSFKLGTRRSEQFF. The CDR3 DNA reads as TGTGCCAGCAGCTTCAAACTCGGGACTAGGAGGAGTGAGCAGTTCTTC.

The rearrangement joins TRBV27 to TRBJ2-7; D unclear. Germline lookup yields CDR1 MNHEY and CDR2 SMNVEV (reference sequence). The CDR3 length is 15 residues. Trimming pared 3 bases from V and 2 bases from J, leaving 14 bases between. As DNA, the CDR3 is TGTGCCAGCAGTTTGGGCCCGAACCCCACCTACGAGCAGTACTTC. It is translated as CASSLGPNPTYEQYF.

This chain uses TRBV6-5 with TRBJ2-7; D unclear. Germline V lookup: CDR1 MNHEY, CDR2 SVGAGI. Trimming took 5 bases from V and 4 from J, leaving 12 bases between them. This CDR3 spans 13 amino acids. CDR3 loop: CASSPLGRYEQYF. The CDR3 DNA is TGTGCCAGCAGTCCCCTTGGGCGATACGAGCAGTACTTC.